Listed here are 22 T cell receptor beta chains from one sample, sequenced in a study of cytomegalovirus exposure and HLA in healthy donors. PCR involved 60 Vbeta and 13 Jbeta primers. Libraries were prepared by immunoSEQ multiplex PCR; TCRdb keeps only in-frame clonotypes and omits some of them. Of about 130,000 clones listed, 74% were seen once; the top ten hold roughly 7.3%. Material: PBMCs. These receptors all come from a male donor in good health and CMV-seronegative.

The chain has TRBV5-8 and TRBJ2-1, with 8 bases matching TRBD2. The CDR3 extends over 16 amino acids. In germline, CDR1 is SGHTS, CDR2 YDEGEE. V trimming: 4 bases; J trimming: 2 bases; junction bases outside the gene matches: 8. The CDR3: CASSLPGTSTYNEQFF. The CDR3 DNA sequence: TGTGCCAGCAGCCTTCCCGGGACTAGTACCTACAATGAGCAGTTCTTC.

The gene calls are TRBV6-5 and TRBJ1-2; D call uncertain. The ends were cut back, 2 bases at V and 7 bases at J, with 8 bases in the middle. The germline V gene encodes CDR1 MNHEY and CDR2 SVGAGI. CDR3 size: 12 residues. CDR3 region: CASSYSGIGYTF. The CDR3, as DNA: TGTGCCAGCAGTTACAGCGGGATTGGCTACACCTTC.

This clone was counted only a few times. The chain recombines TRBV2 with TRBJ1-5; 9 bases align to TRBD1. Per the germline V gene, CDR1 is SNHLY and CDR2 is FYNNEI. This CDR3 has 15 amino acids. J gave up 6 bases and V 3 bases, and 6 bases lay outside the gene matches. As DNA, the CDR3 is TGTGCCAGCAGTGAGGGACAGGGTATTTCTCAGCCCCAGCATTTT. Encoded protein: CASSEGQGISQPQHF.

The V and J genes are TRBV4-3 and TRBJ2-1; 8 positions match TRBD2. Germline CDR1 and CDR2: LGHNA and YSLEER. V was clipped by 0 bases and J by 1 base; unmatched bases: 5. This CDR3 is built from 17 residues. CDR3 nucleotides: TGCGCCAGCAGCCAAGATACCGTAGCGGGGTCCTACAATGAGCAGTTCTTC. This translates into CASSQDTVAGSYNEQFF.

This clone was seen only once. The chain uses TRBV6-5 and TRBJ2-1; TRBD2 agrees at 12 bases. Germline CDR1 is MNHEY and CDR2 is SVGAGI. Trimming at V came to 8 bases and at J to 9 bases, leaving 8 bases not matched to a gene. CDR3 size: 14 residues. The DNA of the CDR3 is TGTGCCAGCGGTGGGCTAGCGGGAGGGACTGAGCAGTTCTTC. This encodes CASGGLAGGTEQFF.

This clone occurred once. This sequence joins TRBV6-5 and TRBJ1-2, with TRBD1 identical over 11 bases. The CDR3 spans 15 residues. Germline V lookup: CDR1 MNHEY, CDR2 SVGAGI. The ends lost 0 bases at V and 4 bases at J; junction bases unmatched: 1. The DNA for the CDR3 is TGTGCCAGCAGTTACTCTGGGACAGGGGGCTATGGCTACACCTTC. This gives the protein CASSYSGTGGYGYTF.

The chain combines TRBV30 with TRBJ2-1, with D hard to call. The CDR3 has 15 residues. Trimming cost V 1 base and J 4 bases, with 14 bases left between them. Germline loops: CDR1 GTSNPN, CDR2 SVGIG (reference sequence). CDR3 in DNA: TGTGCCTGGAGTGATATAGAAAGTACTTACAATGAGCAGTTCTTC. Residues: CAWSDIESTYNEQFF.

Here the CDR3 reads CASSLRGQETQYF. The CDR3 nucleotides read TGTGCCAGCAGCTTGAGGGGGCAAGAGACCCAGTACTTC. The chain has TRBV5-6 and TRBJ2-5, with D possibly being TRBD1 (6 bases). Germline assignment: CDR1 SGHDT and CDR2 YYEEEE. CDR3 size: 13 residues. V was pared by 1 base and J by 2 bases, with 6 bases between.

CDR3 sequence: CASSTGAFSNQPQHF. In nucleotides, the CDR3 is TGTGCCAGTAGTACAGGGGCGTTTAGCAATCAGCCCCAGCATTTT. This chain connects TRBV19 to TRBJ1-5, with TRBD1 as a possible D gene (6 bases). CDR1 and CDR2 (germline): LNHDA, SQIVND (reference sequence). Trimming left V 4 bases short and J 0 bases short, with 10 bases between. The CDR3 sequence is 15 residues long.

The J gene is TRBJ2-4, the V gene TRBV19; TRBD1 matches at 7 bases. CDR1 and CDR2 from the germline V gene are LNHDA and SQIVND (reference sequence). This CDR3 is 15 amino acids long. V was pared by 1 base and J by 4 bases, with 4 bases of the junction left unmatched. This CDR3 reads CASSIGTGQKNIQYF. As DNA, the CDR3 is TGTGCCAGTAGTATAGGGACAGGACAGAAAAACATTCAGTACTTC.

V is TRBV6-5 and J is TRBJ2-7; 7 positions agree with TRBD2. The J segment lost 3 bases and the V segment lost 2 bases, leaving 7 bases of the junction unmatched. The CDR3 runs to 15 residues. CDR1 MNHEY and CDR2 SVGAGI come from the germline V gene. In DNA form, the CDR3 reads TGTGCCAGCAGTTACCCCCGGGGAGGGATCTACGAGCAGTACTTC. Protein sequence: CASSYPRGGIYEQYF.

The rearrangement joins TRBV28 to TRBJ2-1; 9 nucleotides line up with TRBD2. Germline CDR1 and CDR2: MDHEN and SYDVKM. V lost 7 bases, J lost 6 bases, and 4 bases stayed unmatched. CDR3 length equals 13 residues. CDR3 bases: TGTGCCAGCACTAGCGGGATTACCAATGAGCAGTTCTTC. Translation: CASTSGITNEQFF.

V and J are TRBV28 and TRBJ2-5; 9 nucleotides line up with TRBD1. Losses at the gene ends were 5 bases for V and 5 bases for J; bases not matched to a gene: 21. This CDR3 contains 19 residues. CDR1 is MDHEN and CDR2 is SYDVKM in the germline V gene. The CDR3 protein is CASSPGTGRKLGVGETQYF. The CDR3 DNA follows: TGTGCCAGCAGTCCTGGGACAGGGAGAAAGTTGGGGGTTGGGGAGACCCAGTACTTC.

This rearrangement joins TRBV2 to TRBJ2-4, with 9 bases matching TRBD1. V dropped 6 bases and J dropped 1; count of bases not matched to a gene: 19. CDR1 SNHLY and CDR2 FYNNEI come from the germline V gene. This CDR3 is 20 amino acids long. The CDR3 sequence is CASSYDLRTGEQFAKNIQYF. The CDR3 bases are TGTGCCAGCAGCTACGACCTAAGGACAGGGGAGCAGTTCGCCAAAAACATTCAGTACTTC.

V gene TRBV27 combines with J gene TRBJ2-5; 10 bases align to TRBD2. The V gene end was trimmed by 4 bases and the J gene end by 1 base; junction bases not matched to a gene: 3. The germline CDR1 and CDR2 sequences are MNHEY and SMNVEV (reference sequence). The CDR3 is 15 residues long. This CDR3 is CASSSSGRAQETQYF. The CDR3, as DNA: TGTGCCAGCAGTTCTAGCGGGAGAGCCCAAGAGACCCAGTACTTC.

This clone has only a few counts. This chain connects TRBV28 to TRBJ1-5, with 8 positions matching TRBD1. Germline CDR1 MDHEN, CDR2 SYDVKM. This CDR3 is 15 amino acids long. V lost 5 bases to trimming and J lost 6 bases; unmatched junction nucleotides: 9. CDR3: CASSLRTGLGQPQHF. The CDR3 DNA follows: TGTGCCAGCAGTCTAAGGACAGGGCTAGGTCAGCCCCAGCATTTT. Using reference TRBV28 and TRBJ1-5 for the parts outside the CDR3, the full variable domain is DVKVTQSSRYLVKRTGEKVFLECVQDMDHENMFWYRQDPGLGLRLIYFSYDVKMKEKGDIPEGYSVSREKKERFSLILESASTNQTSMYLCASSLRTGLGQPQHFGDGTRLSIL.

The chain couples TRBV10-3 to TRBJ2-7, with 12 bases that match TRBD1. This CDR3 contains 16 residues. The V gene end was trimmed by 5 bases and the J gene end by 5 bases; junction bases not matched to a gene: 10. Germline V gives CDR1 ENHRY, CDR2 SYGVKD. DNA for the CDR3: TGTGCCATCAGTAAAACCGGGGGACAGGGGGCGCACGAGCAGTACTTC. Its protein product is CAISKTGGQGAHEQYF.

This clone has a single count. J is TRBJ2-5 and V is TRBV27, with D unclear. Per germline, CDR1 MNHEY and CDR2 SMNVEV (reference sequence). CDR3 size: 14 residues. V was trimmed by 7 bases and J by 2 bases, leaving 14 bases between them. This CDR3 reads CASKPVREQETQYF. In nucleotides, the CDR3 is TGTGCCAGCAAACCCGTGAGAGAACAAGAGACCCAGTACTTC.

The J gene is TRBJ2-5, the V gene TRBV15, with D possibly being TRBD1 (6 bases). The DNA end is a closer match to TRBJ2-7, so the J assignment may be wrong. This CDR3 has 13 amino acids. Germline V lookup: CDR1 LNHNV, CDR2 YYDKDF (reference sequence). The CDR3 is CATSPGQFYEQYF. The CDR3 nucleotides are TGTGCCACCAGTCCAGGACAGTTTTACGAGCAGTACTTC.

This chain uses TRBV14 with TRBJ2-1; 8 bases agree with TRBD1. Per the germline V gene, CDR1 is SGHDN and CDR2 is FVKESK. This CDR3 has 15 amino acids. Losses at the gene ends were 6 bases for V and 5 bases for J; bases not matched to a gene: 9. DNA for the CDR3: TGTGCCAGCAGTCTGGACAGGGCTCCACACAATGAGCAGTTCTTC. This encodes CASSLDRAPHNEQFF.

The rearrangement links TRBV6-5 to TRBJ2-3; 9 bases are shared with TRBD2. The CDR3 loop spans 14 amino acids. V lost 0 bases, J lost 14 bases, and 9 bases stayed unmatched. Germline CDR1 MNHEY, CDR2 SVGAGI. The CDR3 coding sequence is TGTGCCAGCAGTTACTCGCGTAGCGGGAGAACGTGGTATTTT. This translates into CASSYSRSGRTWYF.

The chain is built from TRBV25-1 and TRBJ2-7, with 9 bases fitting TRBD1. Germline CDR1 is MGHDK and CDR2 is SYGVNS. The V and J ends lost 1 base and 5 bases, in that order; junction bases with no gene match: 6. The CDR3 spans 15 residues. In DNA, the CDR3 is TGTGCCAGCAGTGAATTAGGGACAGGGCTAAACGAGCAGTACTTC. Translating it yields CASSELGTGLNEQYF.